This T cell receptor (beta chain) was sequenced in a study of regulatory T cells in long-lasting Graves disease. Study-level background: Antithyroid drugs had been taken by newly diagnosed Graves' patients for under 3 months.

TCR beta libraries were built with iRepertoire HTBI primers and Arm-PCR of CDR3 regions. One entry per CDR3 protein, called by TCRdb with MiXCR from the multiplex PCR reads. The sample records over 300,000 distinct CDR3 sequences, less than 20% being singletons. General study findings and limits: Reduced TCR diversity was observed in persistent Graves' patients versus newly diagnosed patients.

V dropped 5 bases and J dropped 2; count of bases not matched to a gene: 7. The CDR3 consists of 15 residues. The germline V gene has CDR1 MDHEN and CDR2 SYDVKM. This clonotype was counted ten times or more. Its target is not known. As to time point: newly diagnosed GD, antithyroid drugs for less than 3 months. Extracted PBMC RNA gave rise to the TCR library. Specimen: peripheral blood mononuclear cells (PBMCs), collected at new diagnosis, from a patient treated with antithyroid drugs. The chain uses TRBV28 and TRBJ2-3; 7 bases are shared with TRBD2. This sequence was found in a female donor with Graves disease. CDR3 in amino acids: CASSRSGTNTDTQYF. As DNA, the CDR3 is TGTGCCAGCAGTCGATCCGGGACTAACACAGATACGCAGTATTTT.